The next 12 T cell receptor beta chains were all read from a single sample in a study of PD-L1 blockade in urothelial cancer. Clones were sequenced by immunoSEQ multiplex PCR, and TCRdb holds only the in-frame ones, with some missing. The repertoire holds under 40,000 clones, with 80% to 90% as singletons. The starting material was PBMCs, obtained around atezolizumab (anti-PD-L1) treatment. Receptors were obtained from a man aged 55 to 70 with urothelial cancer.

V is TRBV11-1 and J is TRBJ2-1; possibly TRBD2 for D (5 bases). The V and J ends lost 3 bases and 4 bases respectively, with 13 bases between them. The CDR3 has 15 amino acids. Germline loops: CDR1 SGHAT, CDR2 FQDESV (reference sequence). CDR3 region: CASSFRVGVYNEQFF. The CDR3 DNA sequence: TGTGCCAGCAGCTTCCGGGTCGGGGTTTACAATGAGCAGTTCTTC.

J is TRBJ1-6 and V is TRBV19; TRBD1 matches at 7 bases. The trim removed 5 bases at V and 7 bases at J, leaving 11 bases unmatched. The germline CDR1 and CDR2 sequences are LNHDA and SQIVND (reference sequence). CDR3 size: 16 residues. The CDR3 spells CASSLRQGWENSPLHF. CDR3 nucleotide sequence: TGTGCCAGTAGTCTTCGACAGGGTTGGGAGAATTCACCCCTCCACTTT.

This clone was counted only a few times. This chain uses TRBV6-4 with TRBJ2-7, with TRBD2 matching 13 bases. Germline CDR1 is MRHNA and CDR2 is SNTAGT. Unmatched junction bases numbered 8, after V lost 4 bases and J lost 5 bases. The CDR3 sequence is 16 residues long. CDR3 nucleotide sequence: TGTGCCAGCAGTGGGGGACTAGCGGGACTTCACAACGAGCAGTACTTC. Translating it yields CASSGGLAGLHNEQYF.

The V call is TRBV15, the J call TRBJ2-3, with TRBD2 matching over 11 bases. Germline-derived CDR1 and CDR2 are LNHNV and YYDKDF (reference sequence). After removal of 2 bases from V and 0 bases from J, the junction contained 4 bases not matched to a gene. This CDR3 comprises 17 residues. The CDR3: CATSRSRLAGSTDTQYF. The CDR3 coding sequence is TGTGCCACCAGCAGATCCCGACTAGCGGGGAGCACAGATACGCAGTATTTT.

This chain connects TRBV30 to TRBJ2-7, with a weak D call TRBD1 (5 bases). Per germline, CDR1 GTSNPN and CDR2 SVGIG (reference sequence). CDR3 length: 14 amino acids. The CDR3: CVLIRQQFSYEQYF. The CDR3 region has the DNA TGTGTCCTGATAAGACAGCAATTCTCCTACGAGCAGTACTTC.

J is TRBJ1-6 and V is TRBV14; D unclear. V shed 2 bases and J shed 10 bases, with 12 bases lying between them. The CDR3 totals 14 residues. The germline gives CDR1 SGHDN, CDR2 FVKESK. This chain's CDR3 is CASSQKRAWSPLHF. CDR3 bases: TGTGCCAGCAGCCAAAAGCGGGCTTGGTCACCCCTCCACTTT.

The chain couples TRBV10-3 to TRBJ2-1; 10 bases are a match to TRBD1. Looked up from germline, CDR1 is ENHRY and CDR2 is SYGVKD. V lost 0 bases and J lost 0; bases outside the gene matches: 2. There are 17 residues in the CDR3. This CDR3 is CAISESTGGLSYNEQFF. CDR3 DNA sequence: TGTGCCATCAGTGAGTCGACAGGGGGCCTCTCCTACAATGAGCAGTTCTTC.

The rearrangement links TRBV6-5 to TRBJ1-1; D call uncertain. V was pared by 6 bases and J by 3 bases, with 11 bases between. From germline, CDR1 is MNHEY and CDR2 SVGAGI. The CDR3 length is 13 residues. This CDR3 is CASSPGGYTEAFF. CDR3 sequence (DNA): TGTGCCAGCAGCCCGGGCGGGTACACTGAAGCTTTCTTT.

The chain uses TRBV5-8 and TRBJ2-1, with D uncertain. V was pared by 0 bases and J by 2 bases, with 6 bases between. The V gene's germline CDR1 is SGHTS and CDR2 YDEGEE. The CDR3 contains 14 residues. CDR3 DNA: TGTGCCAGCAGCTTGGTGCAGGCCTACAATGAGCAGTTCTTC. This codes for CASSLVQAYNEQFF. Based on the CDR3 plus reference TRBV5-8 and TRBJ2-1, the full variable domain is EAGVTQSPTHLIKTRGQQATLRCSPISGHTSVYWYQQALGLGLQFLLWYDEGEERNRGNFPPRFSGRQFPNYSSELNVNALELEDSALYLCASSLVQAYNEQFFGPGTRLTVL.

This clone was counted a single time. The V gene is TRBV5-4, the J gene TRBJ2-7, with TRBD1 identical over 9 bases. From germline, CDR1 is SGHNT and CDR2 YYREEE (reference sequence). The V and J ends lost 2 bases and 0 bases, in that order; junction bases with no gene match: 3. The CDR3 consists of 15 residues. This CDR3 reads CASSFQTGGSYEQYF. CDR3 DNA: TGTGCCAGCAGCTTCCAGACAGGGGGCTCCTACGAGCAGTACTTC.

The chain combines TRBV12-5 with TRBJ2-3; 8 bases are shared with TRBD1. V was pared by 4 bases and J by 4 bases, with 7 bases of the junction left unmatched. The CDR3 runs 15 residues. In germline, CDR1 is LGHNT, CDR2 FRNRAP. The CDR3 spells CASGSPGTGADTQYF. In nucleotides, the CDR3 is TGTGCTAGTGGTTCTCCCGGGACAGGCGCAGATACGCAGTATTTT. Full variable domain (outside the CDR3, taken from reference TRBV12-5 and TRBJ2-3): DARVTQTPRHKVTEMGQEVTMRCQPILGHNTVFWYRQTMMQGLELLAYFRNRAPLDDSGMPKDRFSAEMPDATLATLKIQPSEPRDSAVYFCASGSPGTGADTQYFGPGTRLTVL.

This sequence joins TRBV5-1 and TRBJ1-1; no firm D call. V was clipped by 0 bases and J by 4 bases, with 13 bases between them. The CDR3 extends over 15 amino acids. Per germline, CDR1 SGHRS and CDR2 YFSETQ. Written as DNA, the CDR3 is TGCGCCAGCAGCTTGGTCCCCGGGGAGGCCACTGAAGCTTTCTTT. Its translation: CASSLVPGEATEAFF. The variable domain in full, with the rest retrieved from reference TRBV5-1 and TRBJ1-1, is KAGVTQTPRYLIKTRGQQVTLSCSPISGHRSVSWYQQTPGQGLQFLFEYFSETQRNKGNFPGRFSGRQFSNSRSEMNVSTLELGDSALYLCASSLVPGEATEAFFGQGTRLTVV.